The present T cell receptor beta chain was sequenced within a study of T cell repertoires in breast cancer. On the study more broadly: Tumors, lymph nodes and blood came from breast cancer patients, plus healthy blood. General study results and limits: Possibly tumor-specific: approximately 17 TCR pairs in seven or more tumors, rare in control blood. Tumor-involved sentinel lymph nodes shared about fourfold more TCRs with matched tumors than tumor-free nodes (around 8.2% versus 1.8%). Discarding singleton TCRs may have missed genuine antitumor clones.

An expanded emulsion RT-PCR with primers for all TCR V genes paired CD8+ T cell chains. Germline V gene data show CDR1 as SGHTA and CDR2 as FQGNSA. The CDR3 is made up of 14 amino acids. V was shortened by 1 base and J by 5 bases, with 10 bases between the two germline ends. Comment on this clonotype: Its antigen is undetermined.

Unpaired genes were suppressed by blocking oligonucleotides during a second nested PCR. One entry per CDR3 protein, called by TCRdb with MiXCR from the emulsion pairing reads. Of more than 150 distinct CDR3 sequences detected, roughly 46% appear once; the ten largest clones hold roughly 81%. Specimen: CD8+ T cells. The TCR sequence derives from a pool of human donors with breast cancer or a healthy control (not recorded which). The chain has TRBV7-2 and TRBJ2-3; D unresolved. CDR3 loop: CASSLERFVDTQYF. For the CDR3, the DNA is TGTGCCAGCAGCTTAGAACGGTTTGTAGATACGCAGTATTTT.